This T cell receptor beta chain is drawn from a study of T cell responses to AZD1222 COVID-19 vaccine. Points from the study as a whole: Dominant CD4 TCR responses targeted spike regions 160-218 and 743-854. Recipients of AZD1222 seropositive at baseline numbered only 6 or 7.

The repertoire was sequenced with immunoSEQ multiplex PCR; TCRdb's copy has only in-frame clones and lacks some. This table has around 160,000 clones, 80% to 90% appearing once. Trimming took 5 bases from V and 1 from J; bases not matched to a gene: 5. CDR1 is SGHAT, CDR2 FQNNGV, per germline. The CDR3 sequence is 14 residues long. Details on this clone: Its antigen is still unknown.

The sequenced sample was peripheral blood, obtained on day 0 of AZD1222 vaccination. The sequence was obtained from an adult in good health. The chain has TRBV11-2 and TRBJ2-7; 7 bases are shared with TRBD1. The CDR3 DNA sequence: TGTGCCAGCAGCGTGACAGGGCTATCCTACGAGCAGTACTTC. Translation: CASSVTGLSYEQYF.